This TCR beta chain was captured by sequencing in a study of cytomegalovirus exposure and HLA in healthy donors. About the study: There were approximately 80 million unique TCRs (from HLA-typed donors) in an early data release. Findings and limits, study-wide: Researchers reported in a later analysis that a missense DCLRE1C variant was tied to TCR beta V- and J-gene trimming.

Primers: 60 Vbeta forward and 13 Jbeta reverse. Profiled with immunoSEQ multiplex PCR; TCRdb holds only in-frame clones, not every one. The sample carries some 130,000 clones, about 80% recorded once. Comment on this clone: Its antigen is currently unknown.

The J segment lost 7 bases and the V segment lost 5 bases, leaving 5 bases of the junction unmatched. This CDR3 spans 13 amino acids. CDR1 LNHDA and CDR2 SQIVND come from the germline V gene (reference sequence). Regarding donors, all were healthy bone marrow donors. Sequencing input: PBMCs. The chain employs TRBV19 and TRBJ1-2; 9 bases match TRBD1. The TCR sequence derives from a male donor in good health and CMV-seronegative. This CDR3 is CASSEQGAFGYTF. The CDR3 nucleotides are TGTGCCAGTAGTGAACAGGGGGCATTTGGCTACACCTTC.